The entry below describes one T cell receptor (beta chain). Unmatched junction bases numbered 6, after V lost 3 bases and J lost 6 bases. This CDR3 contains 16 residues. CDR1 and CDR2 (germline): MRHNA, SNTAGT. Collection of blood occurred at baseline, at cycle 4 day 1, and at cycle 7 day 1. This sample was taken from a study of OX40 agonist ivuxolimab in advanced cancers. Sequenced by immunoSEQ multiplex PCR; TCRdb stores in-frame clones only, minus some. The data contain over 15,000 clones, 81% of them singletons. The chain uses TRBV6-4 and TRBJ2-3; 13 bases align to TRBD2. This clonotype originated in an adult with an advanced solid tumor such as melanoma, head and neck, liver or kidney cancer. The material was CD4+ or CD8+ T cells sorted from blood, obtained in a trial of the OX40 agonist ivuxolimab. The CDR3 nucleotides are TGTGCCAGCAGTGAAACTAGCGGGGGGGCAGCGGATACGCAGTATTTT. This sequence encodes CASSETSGGAADTQYF.